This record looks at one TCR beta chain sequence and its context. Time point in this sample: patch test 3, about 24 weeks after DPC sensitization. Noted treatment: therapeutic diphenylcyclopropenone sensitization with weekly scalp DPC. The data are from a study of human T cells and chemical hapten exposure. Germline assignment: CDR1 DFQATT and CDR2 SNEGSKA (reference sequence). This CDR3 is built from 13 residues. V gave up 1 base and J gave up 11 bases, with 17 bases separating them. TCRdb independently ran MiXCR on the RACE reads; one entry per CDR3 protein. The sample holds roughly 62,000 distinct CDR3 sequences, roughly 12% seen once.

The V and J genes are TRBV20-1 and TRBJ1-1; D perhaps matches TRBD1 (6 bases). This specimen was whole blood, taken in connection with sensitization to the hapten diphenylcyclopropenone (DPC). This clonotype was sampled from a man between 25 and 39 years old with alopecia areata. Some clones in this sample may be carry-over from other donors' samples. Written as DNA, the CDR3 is TGCAGTGCTAGAGCCGCCAGGGGAATGTGGGCTTTCTTT. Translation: CSARAARGMWAFF.